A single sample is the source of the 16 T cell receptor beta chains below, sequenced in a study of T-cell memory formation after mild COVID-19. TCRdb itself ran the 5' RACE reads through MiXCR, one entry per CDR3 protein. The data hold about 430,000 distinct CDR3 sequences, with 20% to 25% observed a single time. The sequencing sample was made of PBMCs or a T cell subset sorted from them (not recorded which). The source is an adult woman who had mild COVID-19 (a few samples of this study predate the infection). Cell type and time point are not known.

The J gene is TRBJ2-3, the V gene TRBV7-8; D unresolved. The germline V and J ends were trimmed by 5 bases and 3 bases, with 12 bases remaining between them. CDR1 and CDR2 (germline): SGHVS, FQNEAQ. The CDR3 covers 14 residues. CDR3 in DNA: TGTGCCAGCAGCCCCCAGATGAGGACAGATACGCAGTATTTT. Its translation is CASSPQMRTDTQYF.

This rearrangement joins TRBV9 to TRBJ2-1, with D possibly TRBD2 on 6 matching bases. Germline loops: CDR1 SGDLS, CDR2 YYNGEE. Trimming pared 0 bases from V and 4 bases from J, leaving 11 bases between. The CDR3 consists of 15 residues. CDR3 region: CASSVASASYNEQFF. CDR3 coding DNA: TGTGCCAGCAGCGTAGCTAGCGCATCTTACAATGAGCAGTTCTTC.

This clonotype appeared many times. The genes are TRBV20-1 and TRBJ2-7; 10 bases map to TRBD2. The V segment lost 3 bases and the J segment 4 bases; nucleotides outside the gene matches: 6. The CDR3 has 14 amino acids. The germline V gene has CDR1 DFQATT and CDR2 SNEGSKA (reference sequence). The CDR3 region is CSASPGTSAYEQYF. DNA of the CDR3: TGCAGTGCTAGCCCCGGGACTAGCGCGTACGAGCAGTACTTC.

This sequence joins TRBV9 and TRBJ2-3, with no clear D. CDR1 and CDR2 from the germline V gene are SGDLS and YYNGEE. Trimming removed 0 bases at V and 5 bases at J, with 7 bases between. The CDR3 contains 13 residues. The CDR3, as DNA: TGTGCCAGCAGCGTAGCCTCTGGAGATACGCAGTATTTT. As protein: CASSVASGDTQYF.

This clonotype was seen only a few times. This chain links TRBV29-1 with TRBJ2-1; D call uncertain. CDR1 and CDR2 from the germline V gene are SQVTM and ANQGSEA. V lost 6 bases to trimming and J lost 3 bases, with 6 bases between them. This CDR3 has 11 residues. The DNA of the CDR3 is TGCAGCGTCCTGAACTACAATGAGCAGTTCTTC. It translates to CSVLNYNEQFF.

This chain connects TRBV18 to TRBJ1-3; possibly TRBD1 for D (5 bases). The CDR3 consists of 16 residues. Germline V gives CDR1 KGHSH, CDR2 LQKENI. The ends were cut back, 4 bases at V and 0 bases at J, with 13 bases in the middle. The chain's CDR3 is CASSRGTESSGNTIYF. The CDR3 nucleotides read TGTGCCAGCTCACGCGGGACTGAGAGCTCTGGAAACACCATATATTTT.

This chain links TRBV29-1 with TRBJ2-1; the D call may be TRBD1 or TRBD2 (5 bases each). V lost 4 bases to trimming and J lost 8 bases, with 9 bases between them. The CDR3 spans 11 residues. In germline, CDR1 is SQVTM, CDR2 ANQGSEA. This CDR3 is CSVAGTYEQFF. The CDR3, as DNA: TGCAGCGTTGCAGGGACCTATGAGCAGTTCTTC.

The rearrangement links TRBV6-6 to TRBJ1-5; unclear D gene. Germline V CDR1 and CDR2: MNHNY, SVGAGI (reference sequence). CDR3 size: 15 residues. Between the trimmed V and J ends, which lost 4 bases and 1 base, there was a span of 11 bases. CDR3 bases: TGTGCCAGCAGTTTCCCGGGAGACAGCAATCAGCCCCAGCATTTT. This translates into CASSFPGDSNQPQHF.

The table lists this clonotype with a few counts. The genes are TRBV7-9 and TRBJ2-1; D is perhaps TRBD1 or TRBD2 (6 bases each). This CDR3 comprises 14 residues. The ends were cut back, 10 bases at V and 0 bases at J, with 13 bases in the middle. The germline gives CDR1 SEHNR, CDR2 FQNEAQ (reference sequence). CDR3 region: CAILGGGSYNEQFF. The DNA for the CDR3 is TGTGCCATCCTAGGGGGAGGCTCCTACAATGAGCAGTTCTTC. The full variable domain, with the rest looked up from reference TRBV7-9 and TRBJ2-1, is DTGVSQNPRHKITKRGQNVTFRCDPISEHNRLYWYRQTLGQGPEFLTYFQNEAQLEKSRLLSDRFSAERPKGSFSTLEIQRTEQGDSAMYLCAILGGGSYNEQFFGPGTRLTVL.

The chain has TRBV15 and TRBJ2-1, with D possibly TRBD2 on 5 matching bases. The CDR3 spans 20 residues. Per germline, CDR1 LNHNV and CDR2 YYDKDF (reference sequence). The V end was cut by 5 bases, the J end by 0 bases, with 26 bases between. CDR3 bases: TGTGCCACCAGCGGTTCAGAGTGGACTTCGGGAACGAGCTCCTACAATGAGCAGTTCTTC. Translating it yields CATSGSEWTSGTSSYNEQFF.

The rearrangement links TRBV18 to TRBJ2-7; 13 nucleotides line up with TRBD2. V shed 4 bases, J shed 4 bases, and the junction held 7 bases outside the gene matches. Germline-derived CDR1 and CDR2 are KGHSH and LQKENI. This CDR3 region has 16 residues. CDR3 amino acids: CASSRSGTSGTYEQYF. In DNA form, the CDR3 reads TGTGCCAGCTCACGCTCCGGGACTAGCGGGACTTACGAGCAGTACTTC.

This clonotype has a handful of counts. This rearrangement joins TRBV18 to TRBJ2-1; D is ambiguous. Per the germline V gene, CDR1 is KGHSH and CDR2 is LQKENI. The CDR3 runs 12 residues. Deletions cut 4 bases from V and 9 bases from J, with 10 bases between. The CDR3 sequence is CASSLPGVEQFF. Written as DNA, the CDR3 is TGTGCCAGCTCACTACCCGGAGTTGAGCAGTTCTTC. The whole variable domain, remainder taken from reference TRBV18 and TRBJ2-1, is NAGVMQNPRHLVRRRGQEARLRCSPMKGHSHVYWYRQLPEEGLKFMVYLQKENIIDESGMPKERFSAEFPKEGPSILRIQQVVRGDSAAYFCASSLPGVEQFFGPGTRLTVL.

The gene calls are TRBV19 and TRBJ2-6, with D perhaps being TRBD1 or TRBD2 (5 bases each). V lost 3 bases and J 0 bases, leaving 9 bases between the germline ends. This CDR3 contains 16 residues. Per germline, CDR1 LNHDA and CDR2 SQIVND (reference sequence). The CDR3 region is CASSMGRNSGANVLTF. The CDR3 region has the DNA TGTGCCAGTAGTATGGGACGGAACTCTGGGGCCAACGTCCTGACTTTC.

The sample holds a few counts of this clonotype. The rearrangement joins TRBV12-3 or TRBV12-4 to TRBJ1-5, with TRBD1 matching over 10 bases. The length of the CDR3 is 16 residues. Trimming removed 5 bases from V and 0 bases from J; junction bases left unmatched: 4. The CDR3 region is CASSRDRGNSNQPQHF. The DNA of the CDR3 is TGTGCCAGCAGTCGGGACAGGGGTAATAGCAATCAGCCCCAGCATTTT.

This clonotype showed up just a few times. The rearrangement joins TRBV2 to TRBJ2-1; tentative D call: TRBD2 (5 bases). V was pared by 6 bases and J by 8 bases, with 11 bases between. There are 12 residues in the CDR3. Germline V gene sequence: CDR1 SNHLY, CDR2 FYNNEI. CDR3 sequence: CASRKARDEQFF. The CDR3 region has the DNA TGTGCCAGCAGGAAGGCGAGGGATGAGCAGTTCTTC.

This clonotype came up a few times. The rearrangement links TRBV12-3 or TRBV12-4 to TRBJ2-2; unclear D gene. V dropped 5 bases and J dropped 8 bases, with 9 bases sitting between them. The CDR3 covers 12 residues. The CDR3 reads CASSAVTGELFF. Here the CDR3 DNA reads TGTGCCAGCAGTGCCGTGACTGGGGAGCTGTTTTTT.